A selection of T cell receptor beta chains follows, all from one sample in a study of T cells after yellow fever vaccination. From the 5' RACE reads, TCRdb called clonotypes with MiXCR, one entry per CDR3 protein. The sample carries around 360,000 distinct CDR3 sequences, around a tenth recorded once. Material: PBMCs, obtained on the day of the first yellow fever vaccination. The source is a man younger than 35 who received the YFV17D yellow fever vaccine. Both conserved end residues are part of each CDR3. A D gene is named only where the DNA matches it firmly. Size is omitted from some rows. Given values are once, few, many or a class for expanded clones.

CSAVPDSRSESTDTQYF,TGCAGTGCCGTACCCGACTCTAGGTCAGAGTCCACAGATACGCAGTATTTT,TRBJ2-3,.,TRBV20-1,few
CASSQPGQPQHF,TGTGCCAGCAGCCAACCGGGACAGCCCCAGCATTTT,TRBJ1-5,.,TRBV4-2,few
CASSLEGQGISPLHF,TGTGCCAGCAGTTTGGAGGGACAGGGGATATCACCCCTCCACTTT,TRBJ1-6,TRBD1,TRBV12-3/TRBV12-4,.
CASSLDMLGLAGGRGTDTQYF,TGTGCCAGCAGCTTAGATATGCTGGGACTAGCGGGGGGCCGGGGCACAGATACGCAGTATTTT,TRBJ2-3,TRBD2,TRBV11-2,few
CASSRNPRSGGDEQFF,TGCGCCAGCAGCCGGAACCCCCGGTCGGGTGGAGACGAGCAGTTCTTC,TRBJ2-1,.,TRBV4-1,few
CASSHSPLPGELFF,TGTGCCAGCAGCCATTCTCCCCTGCCCGGGGAGCTGTTTTTT,TRBJ2-2,.,TRBV3-1,.
CASSLDPGGNTEAFF,TGTGCCAGCAGCTTAGACCCGGGAGGGAACACTGAAGCTTTCTTT,TRBJ1-1,.,TRBV11-2,.
CSASFRSSGIDTQYF,TGCAGTGCTAGTTTCCGATCTAGCGGGATAGATACGCAGTATTTT,TRBJ2-3,TRBD2,TRBV20-1,.
CASSLVGGAPDTQYF,TGTGCCAGCAGCCTAGTGGGGGGGGCCCCAGATACGCAGTATTTT,TRBJ2-3,.,TRBV7-2,few
CASSWRGSYNEQFF,TGTGCCAGCAGCTGGCGGGGCTCCTACAATGAGCAGTTCTTC,TRBJ2-1,.,TRBV7-8,.
CSARILVPLNEQFF,TGCAGTGCCCGAATATTAGTCCCCCTGAATGAGCAGTTCTTC,TRBJ2-1,.,TRBV20-1,.
CASSVAGGPNEQFF,TGTGCCAGCAGCGTAGCCGGGGGGCCCAATGAGCAGTTCTTC,TRBJ2-1,.,TRBV9,few
CATSSSVAGGTDTQYF,TGTGCCACCAGCAGTTCGGTAGCGGGGGGCACAGATACGCAGTATTTT,TRBJ2-3,TRBD2,TRBV15,few
CASRPGSLGSNQPQHF,TGTGCCAGCAGGCCAGGGTCCCTGGGTAGCAATCAGCCCCAGCATTTT,TRBJ1-5,.,TRBV12-3/TRBV12-4,.
CASSPPWTGAYGYTF,TGCGCCAGCAGCCCGCCATGGACAGGGGCCTATGGCTACACCTTC,TRBJ1-2,TRBD1,TRBV4-1,few
CASSPLLRGEAGELFF,TGTGCCAGCTCACCACTCCTCAGGGGCGAAGCCGGGGAGCTGTTTTTT,TRBJ2-2,.,TRBV18,.
CASSIRGPQPQHF,TGTGCCAGTAGTATTCGGGGGCCTCAGCCCCAGCATTTT,TRBJ1-5,.,TRBV19,few
CASSQGYGPGNTIYF,TGCGCCAGCAGCCAAGGGTATGGTCCTGGAAACACCATATATTTT,TRBJ1-3,.,TRBV4-3,.
CASSQRRDRKGPLHF,TGTGCCAGCAGCCAACGCCGGGACAGGAAGGGGCCCCTCCACTTT,TRBJ1-6,TRBD1,TRBV3-1,.
CASSKKKINEQFF,TGTGCCAGCAGCAAAAAAAAAATCAATGAGCAGTTCTTC,TRBJ2-1,.,TRBV21-1,.
CASSLAPFHQTDYNEQFF,TGCGCCAGCAGCTTGGCCCCCTTCCATCAGACTGACTACAATGAGCAGTTCTTC,TRBJ2-1,.,TRBV5-1,.
CASSLVGQVSGNTIYF,TGCGCCAGCAGCTTGGTGGGACAGGTCTCTGGAAACACCATATATTTT,TRBJ1-3,TRBD1,TRBV5-1,.
CASGGSPSYEQYF,TGTGCCTCCGGGGGATCACCATCCTACGAGCAGTACTTC,TRBJ2-7,.,TRBV10-3,few
CASPRTSGGDTQYF,TGTGCCAGCCCCAGGACTAGCGGGGGAGATACGCAGTATTTT,TRBJ2-3,TRBD2,TRBV2,.
CSVVGLYTEAFF,TGCAGCGTTGTGGGGCTTTACACTGAAGCTTTCTTT,TRBJ1-1,.,TRBV29-1,.
CASSPRLDNEQFF,TGTGCCAGCAGCCCCCGTCTGGACAATGAGCAGTTCTTC,TRBJ2-1,.,TRBV7-2,few
CASSYRTQRQGRSEAFF,TGTGCCAGCAGTTACCGAACACAGAGACAGGGGAGATCCGAAGCTTTCTTT,TRBJ1-1,TRBD1,TRBV6-2/TRBV6-3,few
CASSLRFREFGEAFF,TGTGCCAGCAGCTTACGTTTCAGGGAATTTGGTGAAGCTTTCTTT,TRBJ1-1,.,TRBV7-9,few
CASSQDQGSNQPQHF,TGCGCCAGCAGCCAAGATCAAGGTAGCAATCAGCCCCAGCATTTT,TRBJ1-5,.,TRBV4-1,many